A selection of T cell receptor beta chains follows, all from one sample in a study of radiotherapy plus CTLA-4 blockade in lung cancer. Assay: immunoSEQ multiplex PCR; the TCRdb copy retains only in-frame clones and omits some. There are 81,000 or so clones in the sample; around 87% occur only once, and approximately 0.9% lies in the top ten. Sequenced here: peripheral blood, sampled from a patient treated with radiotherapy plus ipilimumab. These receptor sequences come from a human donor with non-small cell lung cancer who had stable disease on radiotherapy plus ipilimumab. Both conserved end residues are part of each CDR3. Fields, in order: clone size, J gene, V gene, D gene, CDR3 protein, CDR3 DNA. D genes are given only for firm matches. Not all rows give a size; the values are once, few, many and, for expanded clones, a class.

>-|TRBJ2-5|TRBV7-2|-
CASSFGETQYF
TGTGCCAGCAGCTTTGGAGAGACCCAGTACTTC
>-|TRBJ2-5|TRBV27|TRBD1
CASSSRRTGQETQYF
TGTGCCAGCAGTTCGAGGCGGACAGGGCAGGAGACCCAGTACTTC
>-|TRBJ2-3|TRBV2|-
CASSEARGIGTDTQYF
TGTGCCAGCAGTGAAGCGAGGGGAATAGGCACAGATACGCAGTATTTT
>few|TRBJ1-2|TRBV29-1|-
CSVGGSGGYTF
TGCAGCGTTGGAGGGTCCGGTGGCTACACCTTC
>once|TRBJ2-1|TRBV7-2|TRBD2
CASSKTSGRVNEQFF
TGTGCCAGCAGCAAAACTAGCGGGAGGGTGAATGAGCAGTTCTTC
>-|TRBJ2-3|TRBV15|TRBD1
CATSVGTGWGTDTQYF
TGTGCCACCAGCGTTGGGACAGGGTGGGGCACAGATACGCAGTATTTT
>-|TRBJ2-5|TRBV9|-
CASSADGPPQETQYF
TGTGCCAGCAGCGCGGACGGACCTCCCCAAGAGACCCAGTACTTC
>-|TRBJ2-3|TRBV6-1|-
CATARGLSTDTQYF
TGTGCCACCGCCCGGGGGCTTTCCACAGATACGCAGTATTTT
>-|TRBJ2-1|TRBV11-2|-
CASSPSSVTRGSEQFF
TGTGCCAGCAGCCCTAGCTCGGTAACTCGAGGGAGTGAGCAGTTCTTC
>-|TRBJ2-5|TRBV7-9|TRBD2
CASSYGLAGRETQYF
TGTGCCAGCAGCTATGGACTAGCGGGGCGGGAGACCCAGTACTTC
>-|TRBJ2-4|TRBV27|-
CASSSTLGVRGAKNIQYF
TGTGCCAGCAGCTCTACCTTGGGGGTCCGGGGGGCCAAAAACATTCAGTACTTC
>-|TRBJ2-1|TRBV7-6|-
CASSLAAEQFF
TGTGCCAGCAGCTTAGCGGCTGAGCAGTTCTTC
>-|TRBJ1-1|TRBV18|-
CASSPGTTMNTEAFF
TGTGCCAGCTCACCAGGGACAACTATGAACACTGAAGCTTTCTTT
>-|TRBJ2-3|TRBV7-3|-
CASSLGESSTDTQYF
TGTGCCAGCAGCTTAGGGGAATCTAGCACAGATACGCAGTATTTT
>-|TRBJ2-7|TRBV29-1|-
CSVEVRAGYEQYF
TGCAGCGTTGAAGTGCGAGCCGGGTACGAGCAGTACTTC
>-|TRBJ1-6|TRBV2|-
CASSEENYSPLHF
TGTGCCAGCAGTGAAGAAAATTATTCACCCCTCCACTTT
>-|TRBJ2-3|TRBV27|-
CASRPSTDTQYF
TGTGCCAGCAGACCATCGACAGATACGCAGTATTTT
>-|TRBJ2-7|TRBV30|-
CAWIGGVGSTSYEQYF
TGTGCCTGGATTGGCGGTGTGGGCTCTACTTCCTACGAGCAGTACTTC
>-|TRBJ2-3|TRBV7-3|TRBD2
CASSLGPAGSTDTQYF
TGTGCCAGCAGCTTAGGGCCAGCGGGAAGTACAGATACGCAGTATTTT
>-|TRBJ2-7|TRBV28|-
CASSQRDEQYF
TGTGCCAGCTCTCAAAGGGACGAGCAGTACTTC
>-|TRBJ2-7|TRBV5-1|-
CASSFSGDSYEQYF
TGCGCCAGCAGCTTTTCCGGTGACTCCTACGAGCAGTACTTC
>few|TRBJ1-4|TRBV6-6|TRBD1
CASRPGQGGDEKLFF
TGTGCCAGCAGGCCGGGACAGGGAGGAGATGAAAAACTGTTTTTT
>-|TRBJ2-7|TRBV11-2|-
CASSLAPASSGSYEQYF
TGTGCCAGCAGCTTAGCCCCGGCCTCCTCAGGCTCCTACGAGCAGTACTTC
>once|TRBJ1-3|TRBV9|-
CASSVARGGNTIYF
TGTGCCAGCAGCGTAGCCAGGGGAGGAAACACCATATATTTT
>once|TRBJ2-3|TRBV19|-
CASSIGVDYTDTQYF
TGTGCCAGTAGTATAGGGGTTGACTACACAGATACGCAGTATTTT
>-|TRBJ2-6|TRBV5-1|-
CASKPAGFGANVLTF
TGCGCCAGTAAGCCCGCTGGGTTTGGGGCCAACGTCCTGACTTTC
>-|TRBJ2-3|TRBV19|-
CASSSPYDTQYF
TGTGCCAGTAGTAGCCCATATGACACGCAGTATTTT
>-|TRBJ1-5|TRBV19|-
CASRRSPSTSSNQPQHF
TGTGCCAGTAGGCGTAGTCCCTCGACTAGTAGCAATCAGCCCCAGCATTTT
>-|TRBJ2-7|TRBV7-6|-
CASSLEVSSSYEQYF
TGTGCCAGCAGCTTAGAGGTTTCCAGCTCCTACGAGCAGTACTTC
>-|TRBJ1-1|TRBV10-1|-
CASSEGTAEAFF
TGCGCCAGCAGTGAGGGAACAGCTGAAGCTTTCTTT
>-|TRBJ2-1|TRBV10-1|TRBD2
CASSESTSGVYNEQFF
TGCGCCAGCAGTGAGTCGACTAGCGGGGTATACAATGAGCAGTTCTTC
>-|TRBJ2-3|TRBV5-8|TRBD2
CASSLGGGAADTQYF
TGTGCCAGCAGCTTGGGCGGGGGGGCCGCAGATACGCAGTATTTT
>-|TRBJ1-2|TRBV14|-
CASSLDLASFYGYTF
TGTGCCAGCAGCCTAGACTTGGCCTCATTCTATGGCTACACCTTC
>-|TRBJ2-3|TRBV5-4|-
CASSSSWSRTDTQYF
TGTGCCAGCAGCTCCTCTTGGTCCCGCACAGATACGCAGTATTTT
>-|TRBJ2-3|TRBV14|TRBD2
CASTSAGGKSDTQYF
TGTGCCAGCACCTCGGCGGGAGGGAAATCAGATACGCAGTATTTT
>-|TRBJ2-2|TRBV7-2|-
CASSFFGIFTGELFF
TGTGCCAGCAGCTTTTTCGGGATATTCACCGGGGAGCTGTTTTTT
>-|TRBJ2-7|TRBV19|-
CASSMGGPSYEQYF
TGTGCCAGTAGTATGGGGGGACCCTCCTACGAGCAGTACTTC
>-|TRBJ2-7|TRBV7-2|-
CASSLPSVGEQYF
TGTGCCAGCAGCTTGCCTAGCGTAGGAGAGCAGTACTTC
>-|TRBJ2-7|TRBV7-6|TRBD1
CASSGTGMGEQYF
TGTGCCAGCTCGGGGACAGGGATGGGCGAGCAGTACTTC
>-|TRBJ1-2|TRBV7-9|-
CASTAGTSPHYGYTF
TGTGCCAGCACCGCAGGGACTTCGCCTCACTATGGCTACACCTTC
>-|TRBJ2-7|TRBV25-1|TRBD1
CASRLDRAPYEQYF
TGTGCCAGCAGGCTGGACAGGGCCCCCTACGAGCAGTACTTC
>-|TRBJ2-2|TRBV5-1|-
CASSPGVRTNTGELFF
TGCGCCAGCAGCCCTGGCGTTCGGACGAACACCGGGGAGCTGTTTTTT
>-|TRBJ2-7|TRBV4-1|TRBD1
CASSSPGGTYEQYF
TGCGCCAGCAGCTCCCCAGGGGGTACCTACGAGCAGTACTTC
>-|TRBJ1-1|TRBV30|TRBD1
CAWSGGQLRKAFF
TGTGCCTGGAGTGGGGGACAGTTAAGGAAAGCTTTCTTT
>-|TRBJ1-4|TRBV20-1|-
CSWAGDEKLFF
TGCAGTTGGGCGGGGGATGAAAAACTGTTTTTT
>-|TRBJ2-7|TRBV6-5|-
CASSQTASSYEQYF
TGTGCCAGCAGCCAGACAGCCAGCTCCTACGAGCAGTACTTC
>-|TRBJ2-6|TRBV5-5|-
CASSDGDRRSGANVLTF
TGTGCCAGCAGCGACGGGGACCGCCGCTCTGGGGCCAACGTCCTGACTTTC
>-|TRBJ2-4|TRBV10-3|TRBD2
CAISGEGRFKNIQYF
TGTGCCATCAGTGGGGAGGGCCGGTTCAAAAACATTCAGTACTTC
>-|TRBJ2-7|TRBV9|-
CASSVSRSSYEQYF
TGTGCCAGCAGCGTGTCAAGGAGCTCCTACGAGCAGTACTTC
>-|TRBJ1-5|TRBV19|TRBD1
CASIGTGGFNQPQHF
TGTGCCAGTATCGGGACAGGGGGGTTCAATCAGCCCCAGCATTTT
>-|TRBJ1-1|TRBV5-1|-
CASSAAGTEAFF
TGCGCCAGCAGCGCTGCCGGGACAGAAGCTTTCTTT
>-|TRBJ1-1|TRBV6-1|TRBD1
CASSAILTGTVTEAFF
TGTGCCAGCAGTGCCATTCTGACAGGGACTGTTACTGAAGCTTTCTTT
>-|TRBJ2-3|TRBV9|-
CASSAGRAQDTQYF
TGTGCCAGCAGCGCGGGCAGGGCGCAAGATACGCAGTATTTT
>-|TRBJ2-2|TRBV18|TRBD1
CASSPGTGTGELFF
TGTGCCAGCTCACCAGGGACAGGCACCGGGGAGCTGTTTTTT
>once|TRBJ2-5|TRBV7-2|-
CASSPSGHQETQYF
TGTGCCAGCAGCCCATCGGGACATCAAGAGACCCAGTACTTC
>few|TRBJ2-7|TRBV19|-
CASSPGSPSAEQYF
TGTGCCAGTAGTCCCGGGAGTCCTTCGGCGGAGCAGTACTTC
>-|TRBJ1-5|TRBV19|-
CASSLGRDQPQHF
TGTGCCAGCTCTTTGGGGCGGGATCAGCCCCAGCATTTT
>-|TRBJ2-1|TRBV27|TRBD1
CASSYTILTGTGLFF
TGTGCCAGCAGCTACACAATTTTAACCGGGACAGGGCTGTTCTTC
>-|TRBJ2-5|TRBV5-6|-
CASSLGAWGQETQYF
TGTGCCAGCAGCTTGGGCGCGTGGGGTCAGGAGACCCAGTACTTC